The 29 T cell receptor beta chains below all came from one sample that was sequenced in a study of early T cells in non-severe SARS-CoV-2 infection. Each CDR3 protein is one row after TCRdb ran MiXCR on the 5' RACE reads. This table holds about 62,000 distinct CDR3 sequences, almost 9.5% found once. What was sequenced was whole blood. The receptors derive from an adult who was a healthcare worker with PCR-confirmed SARS-CoV-2 infection or an uninfected control (not recorded which).

The sample holds a few counts of this clonotype. The V and J genes are TRBV7-9 and TRBJ2-7, with D uncertain. The germline V gene encodes CDR1 SEHNR and CDR2 FQNEAQ (reference sequence). V lost 1 base, J lost 4 bases, and 14 bases lay in between. The CDR3 has 15 amino acids. The CDR3 DNA reads TGTGCCAGCAGCTTAGGTTGGGAAACGGGTTACGAGCAGTACGTC. As protein: CASSLGWETGYEQYV.

This clonotype was picked up a small number of times. The V and J genes are TRBV7-9 and TRBJ2-5; D gene ambiguous. V lost 0 bases, J lost 3 bases, and 8 bases lay in between. CDR1 is SEHNR and CDR2 is FQNEAQ in the germline V gene (reference sequence). CDR3 length: 14 residues. The CDR3 coding sequence is TGTGCCAGCAGCTTAGCTAGCACCAAAGAGACCCAGTACTTC. It encodes CASSLASTKETQYF.

There are many counts of this clonotype. The chain combines TRBV7-2 with TRBJ1-5, with 9 bases matching TRBD1. Trimming at V came to 1 base and at J to 3 bases, leaving 4 bases not matched to a gene. Germline assignment: CDR1 SGHTA and CDR2 FQGNSA. The length of the CDR3 is 16 residues. CDR3 residues: CASSLEGTGYNQPQHF. CDR3 nucleotides: TGTGCCAGCAGCTTAGAAGGGACAGGGTACAATCAGCCCCAGCATTTT.

The DNA of the CDR3 is TGTGCCAGCTCACCGAGAACAGGGGGTAACACCGGGGAGCTGTTTTTT. Amino acid sequence: CASSPRTGGNTGELFF. The rearrangement uses TRBV18 and TRBJ2-2, with TRBD1 matching over 8 bases. The CDR3 totals 16 residues. With V trimmed by 3 bases and J by 2 bases, 5 bases remained unmatched. Germline loops: CDR1 KGHSH, CDR2 LQKENI.

The chain links TRBV4-2 to TRBJ2-3; weak D call: TRBD1 (5 bases). The V gene's germline CDR1 is LGHNA and CDR2 YNFKEQ. The CDR3 is 16 residues long. The V gene lost 0 bases and the J gene lost 1 base, with 11 bases spanning the gap. The CDR3 protein is CASSQDTGIGTDTQYF. CDR3 nucleotide sequence: TGTGCCAGCAGCCAAGATACAGGCATCGGCACAGATACGCAGTATTTT.

The chain employs TRBV5-6 and TRBJ2-1, with 10 positions matching TRBD1. This CDR3 contains 14 residues. Losses at the gene ends were 4 bases for V and 5 bases for J; bases not matched to a gene: 3. Germline loops: CDR1 SGHDT, CDR2 YYEEEE. CDR3 in amino acids: CASSPTGGHNEQFF. The CDR3 DNA is TGTGCCAGCAGCCCGACAGGGGGCCACAATGAGCAGTTCTTC.

V usage is TRBV3-1 and J usage is TRBJ2-1, with unresolved D. CDR1 is LGHDT, CDR2 YNNKEL, per germline (reference sequence). Trimming stripped 0 bases from V and 8 bases from J, with 14 bases between. The CDR3 covers 15 residues. This chain's CDR3 is CASSQDPGPQYEQFF. The CDR3 coding sequence is TGTGCCAGCAGCCAAGATCCCGGGCCGCAGTATGAGCAGTTCTTC.

This clonotype was counted many times. The chain joins TRBV24-1 to TRBJ1-1; 7 positions match TRBD1. The CDR3 loop spans 13 amino acids. J was trimmed by 4 bases and V by 4 bases; bases with no gene match: 2. Looked up from germline, CDR1 is KGHDR and CDR2 is SFDVKD. The chain's CDR3 is CATSDRTGTEAFF. DNA of the CDR3: TGTGCCACCAGTGACCGGACAGGCACTGAAGCTTTCTTT.

The genes are TRBV4-1 and TRBJ2-5; D is perhaps TRBD2 (5 bases). Trimming left V 0 bases short and J 6 bases short, with 14 bases between. The length of the CDR3 is 15 residues. Germline CDR1 is MGHRA and CDR2 is YSYEKL. CDR3 protein: CASSQDAGNAQTQYF. CDR3 coding DNA: TGCGCCAGCAGCCAAGATGCGGGCAATGCGCAGACCCAGTACTTC.

This clonotype was counted ten times or more. The rearrangement links TRBV9 to TRBJ2-5, with TRBD2 matching 10 bases. The CDR3 loop spans 16 amino acids. Losses at the gene ends were 4 bases for V and 8 bases for J; bases not matched to a gene: 14. Germline loops: CDR1 SGDLS, CDR2 YYNGEE. The CDR3 DNA follows: TGTGCCAGCAGCTCTAGCGGGGAGCGGGGGGGCGATACCCAGTACTTC. Protein product: CASSSSGERGGDTQYF. Combining the CDR3 with reference TRBV9 and TRBJ2-5 gives the whole variable domain DSGVTQTPKHLITATGQRVTLRCSPRSGDLSVYWYQQSLDQGLQFLIQYYNGEERAKGNILERFSAQQFPDLHSELNLSSLELGDSALYFCASSSSGERGGDTQYFGPGTRLLVL.

This clonotype has ten or more counts. The CDR3 bases are TGTGCCAGCAGCTCGATTCGGATAGATTCACCCCTCCACTTT. Amino acids: CASSSIRIDSPLHF. This chain links TRBV5-5 with TRBJ1-6; no reliable D call. The CDR3 is 14 amino acids. V was trimmed by 3 bases and J by 8 bases, leaving 12 bases between them. The germline V gene encodes CDR1 SGHKS and CDR2 YYEKEE (reference sequence).

This CDR3 reads CASSFQDSLALNTDTQYF. CDR3 nucleotide sequence: TGTGCCAGCAGTTTCCAGGACAGTCTCGCTCTAAACACAGATACGCAGTATTTT. The chain couples TRBV12-3 or TRBV12-4 to TRBJ2-3; D might be TRBD1 (6 bases). CDR3 length: 18 amino acids. The ends were cut back, 3 bases at V and 2 bases at J, with 21 bases in the middle.

This sequence joins TRBV6-6 and TRBJ1-5; a weak D match, TRBD1 (6 bases). Per the germline V gene, CDR1 is MNHNY and CDR2 is SVGAGI (reference sequence). V lost 5 bases to trimming and J lost 0 bases, with 14 bases between them. The length of the CDR3 is 16 residues. CDR3 sequence: CASSSGQTNSNQPQHF. CDR3 in DNA: TGTGCCAGCAGTAGCGGACAGACAAATAGCAATCAGCCCCAGCATTTT.

This clonotype was seen repeatedly, ten times or more. The chain uses TRBV5-1 and TRBJ2-2; TRBD2 is a possible D gene (5 bases). CDR1 SGHRS and CDR2 YFSETQ come from the germline V gene. Trimming took off 6 bases at V and 2 bases at J, with 14 bases between the two ends. This CDR3 region has 15 residues. The CDR3 region is CASTRDSVNTGELFF. CDR3 nucleotides: TGCGCCAGCACCCGGGATAGCGTTAACACCGGGGAGCTGTTTTTT.

The chain employs TRBV29-1 and TRBJ1-2; no reliable D call. The CDR3 extends over 13 amino acids. Germline V gene lookup returns CDR1 SQVTM and CDR2 ANQGSEA. V was pared by 2 bases and J by 2 bases, with 9 bases between. The CDR3 protein is CSVEITNNYGYTF. The CDR3 nucleotides are TGCAGCGTTGAAATAACAAACAACTATGGCTACACCTTC. Using reference TRBV29-1 and TRBJ1-2 for the parts outside the CDR3, the full variable domain is SAVISQKPSRDICQRGTSLTIQCQVDSQVTMMFWYRQQPGQSLTLIATANQGSEATYESGFVIDKFPISRPNLTFSTLTVSNMSPEDSSIYLCSVEITNNYGYTFGSGTRLTVV.

This clonotype has a count of ten or more. J is TRBJ1-3 and V is TRBV29-1, with unresolved D. Trimming removed 3 bases at V and 2 bases at J, with 8 bases between. The CDR3 is 13 residues long. CDR1 SQVTM and CDR2 ANQGSEA come from the germline V gene. In DNA, the CDR3 is TGCAGCGTTGATGTGGGTCCTGGAAACACCATATATTTT. It translates to CSVDVGPGNTIYF.

This clonotype was counted only a few times. The rearrangement uses TRBV20-1 and TRBJ2-2; 8 nucleotides agree with TRBD1. CDR1 and CDR2 from the germline V gene are DFQATT and SNEGSKA (reference sequence). The CDR3 covers 16 residues. V trimming: 6 bases; J trimming: 4 bases; junction bases outside the gene matches: 13. CDR3 protein: CSARPQGALSTGELFF. The DNA of the CDR3 is TGCAGTGCCCGACCCCAGGGGGCGCTTAGCACCGGGGAGCTGTTTTTT.

This clonotype was found many times. V gene TRBV7-3 combines with J gene TRBJ2-3; D is ambiguous. Trimming took off 0 bases at V and 6 bases at J, with 7 bases between the two ends. The CDR3 runs to 13 residues. The germline gives CDR1 SGHTA, CDR2 FQGTGA. This CDR3 reads CASSLTVGDTQYF. The CDR3, as DNA: TGTGCCAGCAGCTTAACGGTGGGGGATACGCAGTATTTT.

This clonotype was counted between two and nine times. This chain joins TRBV19 and TRBJ2-3; TRBD2 agrees at 9 bases. This CDR3 spans 15 amino acids. J lost 1 base, V lost 5 bases, and 4 bases had no gene match. The V gene's germline CDR1 is LNHDA and CDR2 SQIVND (reference sequence). In nucleotides, the CDR3 is TGTGCCAGTAGTCTTAGCGGGGGACGCACAGATACGCAGTATTTT. Encoded protein: CASSLSGGRTDTQYF.

This clonotype was recorded many times. V gene TRBV7-9 combines with J gene TRBJ2-5, with D possibly matching TRBD2 (5 bases). Deletions cut 5 bases from V and 2 bases from J, with 12 bases between. The CDR3 extends over 14 amino acids. Germline values: CDR1 SEHNR, CDR2 FQNEAQ (reference sequence). The CDR3 protein is CASSPTSYQETQYF. The CDR3 DNA reads TGTGCCAGCAGCCCAACTAGTTATCAAGAGACCCAGTACTTC.

This chain joins TRBV29-1 and TRBJ1-1; no firm D call. From germline, CDR1 is SQVTM and CDR2 ANQGSEA. The V end lost 6 bases, the J end lost 0 bases, and 11 bases lay between the germline ends. The CDR3 loop spans 13 amino acids. The CDR3 protein is CSVEIQMNTEAFF. In DNA, the CDR3 is TGCAGCGTGGAAATTCAGATGAACACTGAAGCTTTCTTT.

A few counts support this clonotype. V gene TRBV5-1 combines with J gene TRBJ2-7; D is unresolved. CDR1 and CDR2 from the germline V gene are SGHRS and YFSETQ. The V and J ends lost 0 bases and 6 bases respectively, with 7 bases between them. This CDR3 spans 12 amino acids. CDR3 sequence: CASSLDRGEQYV. The CDR3 bases are TGCGCCAGCAGCTTGGATAGAGGCGAGCAGTACGTC.

In this sample, this clonotype turned up a few times. This rearrangement joins TRBV9 to TRBJ1-6; D call uncertain. With 0 bases removed from V and 7 bases from J, the gap between germline ends came to 11 bases. This CDR3 region has 15 residues. Germline V CDR1 and CDR2: SGDLS, YYNGEE. CDR3 protein: CASSVAGRINSPLHF. CDR3 nucleotide sequence: TGTGCCAGCAGCGTAGCTGGTCGTATCAATTCACCCCTCCACTTT.

This clonotype was seen many times. The DNA of the CDR3 is TGTGCCAGCAGTTATTGGGGACCGGGCCATGAAGCTTTCTTT. As protein: CASSYWGPGHEAFF. The chain joins TRBV6-2 or TRBV6-3 to TRBJ1-1; the D gene is possibly TRBD1 (5 bases). The germline gives CDR1 MNHEY, CDR2 SVGEGT. The V end lost 3 bases, the J end lost 7 bases, and 15 bases lay between the germline ends. CDR3 size: 14 residues.

The chain combines TRBV24-1 with TRBJ2-5; D unclear. Germline-derived CDR1 and CDR2 are KGHDR and SFDVKD. The CDR3 loop spans 14 amino acids. V lost 4 bases and J 5 bases, leaving 13 bases between the germline ends. CDR3 bases: TGTGCCACCAGTGACCCCATACCAACGGAGACCCAGTACTTC. Translated: CATSDPIPTETQYF.

This clonotype was picked up many times. The rearrangement joins TRBV5-6 to TRBJ2-5, with TRBD2 identical over 7 bases. Unmatched junction bases numbered 2, after V lost 3 bases and J lost 3 bases. CDR1 is SGHDT and CDR2 is YYEEEE in the germline V gene. This CDR3 comprises 13 residues. CDR3 protein: CASSWTSEETQYF. The CDR3 bases are TGTGCCAGCAGCTGGACTAGTGAAGAGACCCAGTACTTC.

This clonotype was seen only a few times. The rearrangement links TRBV5-1 to TRBJ2-7; 8 nucleotides match TRBD1. CDR3 length: 13 amino acids. With V trimmed by 4 bases and J by 6 bases, 6 bases remained unmatched. Germline CDR1 SGHRS, CDR2 YFSETQ. The CDR3 here is CASSPGQGGEQYV. The CDR3 DNA sequence: TGCGCCAGCAGCCCCGGACAGGGCGGCGAGCAGTACGTC.

The gene calls are TRBV5-6 and TRBJ2-4; D not resolved. Germline CDR1 is SGHDT and CDR2 is YYEEEE. Trimming took 2 bases from V and 8 from J, leaving 11 bases between them. There are 13 residues in the CDR3. CDR3 loop: CASSLRKLDIQYF. CDR3 in DNA: TGTGCCAGCAGCTTACGTAAACTGGACATTCAGTACTTC.

This clonotype has only a few counts. The chain links TRBV5-6 to TRBJ1-3; D gene ambiguous. The CDR3 consists of 14 residues. V was cut by 4 bases and J by 8 bases, with 16 bases left in between. Germline values: CDR1 SGHDT, CDR2 YYEEEE. The CDR3 DNA is TGTGCCAGCAGCCTGCGGACCCCGAGGGACACCATATATTTT. As protein: CASSLRTPRDTIYF.